Following are 20 T cell receptor beta chains from one sample sequenced in a study of T cell repertoires in cytomegalovirus infection. MiXCR, applied by TCRdb to the reads, yields one record per CDR3 protein. This table holds around 570,000 distinct CDR3 sequences, almost 40% found once. Their antigens are not known. Sample: cultured PBMCs, taken from culture after CMV antigen stimulation. Source of these receptors: a human donor in good health (CMV status not recorded). Some clones in this sample may be carry-over from other donors' samples.

The chain joins TRBV2 to TRBJ2-2, with TRBD1 matching 8 bases. With V trimmed by 6 bases and J by 4 bases, 4 bases remained unmatched. The germline V gene encodes CDR1 SNHLY and CDR2 FYNNEI. The length of the CDR3 is 14 residues. Here the CDR3 reads CASRIGQGTGELFF. Written as DNA, the CDR3 is TGTGCCAGCAGGATAGGACAGGGCACCGGGGAGCTGTTTTTT.

This clonotype has a handful of counts. The rearrangement links TRBV7-9 to TRBJ1-2, with 9 bases matching TRBD1. The trim removed 5 bases at V and 5 bases at J, leaving 6 bases unmatched. Germline V lookup: CDR1 SEHNR, CDR2 FQNEAQ (reference sequence). CDR3 length: 14 residues. The CDR3 DNA sequence: TGTGCCAGCAGCCCGGGACAGGGATGGTATGGCTACACCTTC. The encoded protein is CASSPGQGWYGYTF.

This clonotype has just a few counts. J is TRBJ2-1 and V is TRBV4-1; 7 bases line up with TRBD2. Germline assignment: CDR1 MGHRA and CDR2 YSYEKL. J was trimmed by 10 bases and V by 2 bases; bases with no gene match: 11. CDR3 length equals 15 residues. The CDR3, as DNA: TGCGCCAGCAGCCAACCCCGAGATAGCGGGCTCGAGCAGTTCTTC. Translating gives CASSQPRDSGLEQFF.

This clonotype appeared a single time. This sequence joins TRBV11-2 and TRBJ2-7; 8 bases align to TRBD2. Germline CDR1 is SGHAT and CDR2 is FQNNGV. CDR3 length: 14 residues. Trimming took 3 bases from V and 6 from J; bases not matched to a gene: 7. The CDR3 DNA sequence: TGTGCCAGCAGCTTTAGCGGGGAAGAATTCGAGCAGTACTTC. It encodes CASSFSGEEFEQYF.

The chain has TRBV19 and TRBJ1-2, with no clear D. V was clipped by 10 bases and J by 7 bases, with 19 bases between them. This CDR3 has 13 residues. Germline CDR1 is LNHDA and CDR2 is SQIVND (reference sequence). This CDR3 reads CATLTDPAGGYTF. The DNA of the CDR3 is TGTGCCACCTTGACGGATCCCGCCGGTGGCTACACCTTC.

The chain carries TRBV28 and TRBJ1-2, with 7 positions matching TRBD1. CDR1 and CDR2 from the germline V gene are MDHEN and SYDVKM. V shed 4 bases, J shed 4 bases, and the junction held 12 bases outside the gene matches. The length of the CDR3 is 16 residues. CDR3 region: CASSSQGVRPPYGYTF. CDR3 nucleotides: TGTGCCAGCAGTTCTCAGGGGGTCCGACCACCCTATGGCTACACCTTC.

The table lists this clonotype with a few counts. This chain joins TRBV28 and TRBJ1-4, with a possible D match to TRBD1 (5 bases). V lost 6 bases to trimming and J lost 5 bases, with 13 bases between them. CDR3 length: 14 amino acids. CDR1 and CDR2 from the germline V gene are MDHEN and SYDVKM. CDR3 in DNA: TGTGCCAGCAGACTGACAGCTACGAATGAAAAACTGTTTTTT. It is translated as CASRLTATNEKLFF.

This clonotype showed up just a few times. This chain joins TRBV7-8 and TRBJ1-6, with 10 bases that match TRBD1. Germline V gene lookup returns CDR1 SGHVS and CDR2 FQNEAQ. Trimming cost V 5 bases and J 9 bases; bases outside gene matches: 10. The CDR3 has 16 residues. The CDR3 loop is CASSARQGAISSPLHF. CDR3 coding DNA: TGTGCCAGCAGCGCCCGACAGGGGGCAATTAGTTCACCCCTCCACTTT.

This clonotype was seen only a few times. CDR3 residues: CASSLVGLAGAQSYNEQFF. For the CDR3, the DNA is TGTGCCAGCAGCTTAGTAGGTCTAGCGGGGGCCCAAAGTTACAATGAGCAGTTCTTC. This chain joins TRBV7-9 and TRBJ2-1; 10 bases match TRBD2. The V gene end was trimmed by 1 base and the J gene end by 4 bases; junction bases not matched to a gene: 13. Germline values: CDR1 SEHNR, CDR2 FQNEAQ (reference sequence). The CDR3 length is 19 residues.

In its sample, this clonotype was seen a few times. J is TRBJ2-5 and V is TRBV7-2; D ambiguous. There are 14 residues in the CDR3. V was pared by 2 bases and J by 5 bases, with 12 bases between. CDR1 is SGHTA, CDR2 FQGNSA, per germline. CDR3 residues: CASSLTRQYETQYF. DNA of the CDR3: TGTGCCAGCAGCTTAACCCGGCAGTATGAGACCCAGTACTTC.

This clonotype has only a few counts. V gene TRBV7-9 combines with J gene TRBJ1-2; TRBD1 agrees at 11 bases. V dropped 5 bases and J dropped 5; count of bases not matched to a gene: 7. Per the germline V gene, CDR1 is SEHNR and CDR2 is FQNEAQ (reference sequence). The CDR3 covers 15 residues. CDR3 residues: CASSLSGTGGYGYTF. CDR3 nucleotides: TGTGCCAGCAGCCTATCAGGGACAGGGGGTTATGGCTACACCTTC.

The rearrangement links TRBV3-1 to TRBJ2-1, with 14 bases aligning to TRBD2. The CDR3 totals 18 residues. Losses at the gene ends were 4 bases for V and 4 bases for J; bases not matched to a gene: 9. In germline, CDR1 is LGHDT, CDR2 YNNKEL (reference sequence). CDR3 sequence reads: CASSPRLAGGPEYNEQFF. The CDR3, as DNA: TGTGCCAGCAGCCCCCGACTAGCGGGGGGGCCGGAATACAATGAGCAGTTCTTC.

This chain connects TRBV15 to TRBJ2-5; D unresolved. The length of the CDR3 is 12 residues. Germline V gene data show CDR1 as LNHNV and CDR2 as YYDKDF (reference sequence). The V end lost 1 base, the J end lost 5 bases, and 5 bases lay between the germline ends. CDR3: CATSRAVETQYF. In nucleotides, the CDR3 is TGTGCCACCAGCAGAGCGGTTGAGACCCAGTACTTC.

This clonotype was seen a handful of times. This sequence joins TRBV7-2 and TRBJ2-1, with 9 positions matching TRBD2. The CDR3 contains 17 residues. Germline-derived CDR1 and CDR2 are SGHTA and FQGNSA. The trim removed 3 bases at V and 0 bases at J, leaving 6 bases unmatched. Here the CDR3 reads CASSFLGSGSSYNEQFF. The CDR3 DNA is TGTGCCAGCAGCTTCTTAGGTAGCGGGAGCTCCTACAATGAGCAGTTCTTC.

In its sample, this clonotype was seen many times. V gene TRBV7-2 combines with J gene TRBJ2-5; a weak D match, TRBD2 (6 bases). Looked up from germline, CDR1 is SGHTA and CDR2 is FQGNSA. Trimming pared 0 bases from V and 7 bases from J, leaving 6 bases between. The CDR3 loop spans 12 amino acids. The CDR3 here is CASSLAGGTQYF. The CDR3 DNA follows: TGTGCCAGCAGCTTAGCGGGAGGGACCCAGTACTTC.

The CDR3 bases are TGTGCCAGCAGTTTAGATAGCGGCGGAACGCCCGGGGAGCTGTTTTTT. Protein: CASSLDSGGTPGELFF. The V and J genes are TRBV12-3 or TRBV12-4 and TRBJ2-2; D is possibly TRBD2 (6 bases). The length of the CDR3 is 16 residues. Trimming shortened V by 1 base and J by 6 bases, and 15 bases separated the two germline ends.

The genes are TRBV20-1 and TRBJ2-3; 9 bases are shared with TRBD2. V gave up 5 bases and J gave up 3 bases; unmatched junction bases: 6. The CDR3 has 14 residues. Germline CDR1 is DFQATT and CDR2 is SNEGSKA (reference sequence). The CDR3 sequence: CSADSGSETDTQYF. The CDR3 bases are TGCAGTGCTGATAGCGGGAGTGAGACAGATACGCAGTATTTT.

The V call is TRBV6-5, the J call TRBJ2-5; 10 bases line up with TRBD1. The junction had 14 bases not matched to a gene; V was cut back by 9 bases and J by 7 bases. The CDR3 sequence is 15 residues long. Germline V lookup: CDR1 MNHEY, CDR2 SVGAGI. The CDR3 protein is CASYPATGGLGTQYF. In DNA, the CDR3 is TGTGCCAGTTACCCCGCGACAGGGGGCTTAGGGACCCAGTACTTC.

The chain uses TRBV6-8 and TRBJ2-5; D tentatively reads TRBD1 or TRBD2 (5 bases each). V was clipped by 4 bases and J by 2 bases, with 14 bases between them. Germline CDR1 is MNHGY and CDR2 is SAAAGT. The CDR3 is 15 amino acids. The CDR3 protein is CASSSQGAGQETQYF. CDR3 in DNA: TGTGCCAGCAGTTCGCAGGGAGCCGGACAAGAGACCCAGTACTTC.

This clonotype is a singleton in its sample. The chain joins TRBV20-1 to TRBJ1-1; D is uncertain. Germline CDR1 is DFQATT and CDR2 is SNEGSKA (reference sequence). The CDR3 totals 17 residues. The V end was cut by 2 bases, the J end by 6 bases, with 25 bases between. The CDR3 bases are TGCAGTGCTAGATCTACCTTTGGCCCGAAGGCCTACGCTGAAGCTTTCTTT. Translation gives CSARSTFGPKAYAEAFF.